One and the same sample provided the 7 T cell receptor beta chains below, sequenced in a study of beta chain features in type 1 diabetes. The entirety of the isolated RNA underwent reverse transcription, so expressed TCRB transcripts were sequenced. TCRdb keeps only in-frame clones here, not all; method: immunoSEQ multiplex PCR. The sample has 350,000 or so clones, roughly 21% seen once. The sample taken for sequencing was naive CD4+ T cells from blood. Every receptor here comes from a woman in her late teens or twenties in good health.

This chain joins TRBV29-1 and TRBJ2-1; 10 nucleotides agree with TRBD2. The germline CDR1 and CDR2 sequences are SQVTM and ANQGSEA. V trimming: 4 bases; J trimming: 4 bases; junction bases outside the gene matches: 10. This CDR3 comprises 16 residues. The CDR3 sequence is CSVGGAGGPRYNEQFF. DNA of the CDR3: TGCAGCGTTGGGGGAGCGGGAGGGCCCAGGTACAATGAGCAGTTCTTC.

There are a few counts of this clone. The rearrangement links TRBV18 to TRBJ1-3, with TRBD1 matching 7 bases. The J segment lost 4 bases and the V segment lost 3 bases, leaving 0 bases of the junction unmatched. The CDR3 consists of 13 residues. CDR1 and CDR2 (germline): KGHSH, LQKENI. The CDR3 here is CASSPGQGNTIYF. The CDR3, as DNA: TGTGCCAGCTCACCGGGACAGGGAAACACCATATATTTT.

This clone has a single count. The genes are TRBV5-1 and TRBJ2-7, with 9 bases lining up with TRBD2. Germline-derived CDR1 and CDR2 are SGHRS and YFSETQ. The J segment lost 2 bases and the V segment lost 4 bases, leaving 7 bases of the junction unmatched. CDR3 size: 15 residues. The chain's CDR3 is CASSPGASGTYEQYF. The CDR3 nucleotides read TGCGCCAGCAGCCCAGGCGCTAGCGGGACCTACGAGCAGTACTTC. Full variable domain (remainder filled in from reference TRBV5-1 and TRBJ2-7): KAGVTQTPRYLIKTRGQQVTLSCSPISGHRSVSWYQQTPGQGLQFLFEYFSETQRNKGNFPGRFSGRQFSNSRSEMNVSTLELGDSALYLCASSPGASGTYEQYFGPGTRLTVT.

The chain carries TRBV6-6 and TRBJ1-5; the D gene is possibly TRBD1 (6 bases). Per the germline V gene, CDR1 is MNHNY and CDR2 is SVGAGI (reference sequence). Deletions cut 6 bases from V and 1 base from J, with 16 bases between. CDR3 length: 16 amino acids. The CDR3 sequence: CASRPLQGRSNQPQHF. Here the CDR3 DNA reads TGTGCCAGCAGACCCCTTCAGGGGAGAAGCAATCAGCCCCAGCATTTT.

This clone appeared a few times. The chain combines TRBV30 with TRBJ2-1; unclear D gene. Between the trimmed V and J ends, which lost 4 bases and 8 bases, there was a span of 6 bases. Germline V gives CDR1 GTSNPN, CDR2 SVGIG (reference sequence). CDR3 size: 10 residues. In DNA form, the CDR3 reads TGTGCCTGGAAGGAGCATGAGCAGTTCTTC. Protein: CAWKEHEQFF.

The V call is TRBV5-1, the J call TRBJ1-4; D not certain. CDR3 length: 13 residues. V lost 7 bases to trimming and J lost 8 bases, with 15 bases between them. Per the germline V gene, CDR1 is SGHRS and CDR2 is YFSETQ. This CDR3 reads CASRFRLGEKLFF. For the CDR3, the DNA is TGCGCCAGCCGTTTCCGCCTAGGAGAAAAACTGTTTTTT.

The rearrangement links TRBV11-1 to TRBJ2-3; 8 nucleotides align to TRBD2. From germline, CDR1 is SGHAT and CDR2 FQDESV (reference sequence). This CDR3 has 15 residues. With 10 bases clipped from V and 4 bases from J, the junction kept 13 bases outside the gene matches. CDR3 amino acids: CATNGGGPYSDTQYF. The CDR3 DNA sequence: TGTGCCACCAACGGGGGGGGCCCCTACTCAGATACGCAGTATTTT.